Given below is one TCR beta chain in context. Antigen: not known. Sequenced by immunoSEQ multiplex PCR; TCRdb stores in-frame clones only, minus some. The sample lists tens of thousands of clones; 90% were seen once. CDR1 SGHDT and CDR2 YYEEEE come from the germline V gene. V gave up 1 base and J gave up 4 bases; unmatched junction bases: 0. The CDR3 sequence is 13 residues long. This entry belongs to a study of brain T cells in children with intractable seizures. Study findings and constraints: Absence of clones before surgery may stem from lower sequencing depth.

Surgery cases with the highest brain T cell transcript signatures were chosen for sequencing. The chain uses TRBV5-6 and TRBJ2-5; 8 bases agree with TRBD1. The clonotype originates from a girl under 10 years old with tuberous sclerosis and intractable seizures. The starting material was peripheral blood, obtained at surgery. The CDR3 reads CASSLQGAETQYF. CDR3 bases: TGTGCCAGCAGCTTGCAGGGGGCAGAGACCCAGTACTTC.